The clone carrying this T cell receptor (beta chain) was found many times. Its antigen is currently unknown. Amplification of the TCR beta CDR3 regions used RNA transcripts (as template). HTBI primers served in a first-round RT-PCR, which a second-round multiplex PCR followed. TCRdb passed the multiplex PCR reads through MiXCR, listing each CDR3 protein once. The sample has some 360,000 distinct CDR3 sequences, 17% seen once. CDR1 is SGHTA, CDR2 FQGNSA, per germline. The CDR3 extends over 15 amino acids. Trimming removed 1 base at V and 0 bases at J, with 7 bases between. Each hyperthyroidism patient was newly diagnosed, with under 2 months' duration, and aged 18 to 65. The sample is drawn from a study of Graves' ophthalmopathy and Graves' hyperthyroidism. Study results and caveats: A model of 13 signatures distinguished ophthalmopathy from stable hyperthyroidism at around 90% sensitivity and about 80% specificity. Detection in blood was also observed for most expanded thyroid clonotypes above 0.001 frequency.

The V gene is TRBV7-2, the J gene TRBJ1-5; D is unclear. This clonotype was sampled from an adult woman with stable Graves' hyperthyroidism. The material sequenced was peripheral blood. The CDR3 DNA reads as TGTGCCAGCAGCTTAGAATTTGGTAGCAATCAGCCCCAGCATTTT. Residues: CASSLEFGSNQPQHF.